The 10 T cell receptor beta chains below come from one sample, sequenced in a study of Tregs in tolerant kidney transplant recipients. Here immunoSEQ multiplex PCR was the method, and the copy in TCRdb shows in-frame clones only, minus some. The repertoire holds 68,000 or so clones, with 84% as singletons. What was sequenced was CD4+ T cells from blood. These receptors were collected from a human donor in good health.

The rearrangement uses TRBV7-2 and TRBJ1-1; D remains unclear. Between the trimmed V and J ends, which lost 5 bases and 10 bases, there was a span of 20 bases. This CDR3 region has 14 residues. In germline, CDR1 is SGHTA, CDR2 FQGNSA. As DNA, the CDR3 is TGTGCCAGCAGCACACAGTCCTACCAGAGCTCAGCTTTCTTT. Amino acids: CASSTQSYQSSAFF.

The chain is built from TRBV6-4 and TRBJ2-3, with unresolved D. Germline V gene sequence: CDR1 MRHNA, CDR2 SNTAGT. CDR3 length equals 15 residues. The ends were cut back, 1 base at V and 2 bases at J, with 10 bases in the middle. The CDR3 reads CASSDCEWVTDTQYF. CDR3 nucleotides: TGTGCCAGCAGTGACTGCGAGTGGGTCACAGATACGCAGTATTTT.

CDR3 DNA sequence: TGTGCCAGCAGCTTCCGCGTTTCACCCACGGGACTCCTCCAAGAGACCCAGTACTTC. The encoded protein is CASSFRVSPTGLLQETQYF. The J gene is TRBJ2-5, the V gene TRBV11-2; possibly TRBD2 for D (6 bases). Trimming stripped 3 bases from V and 1 base from J, with 24 bases between. The germline CDR1 and CDR2 sequences are SGHAT and FQNNGV. This CDR3 region has 19 residues.

This clone was seen a single time. The V gene is TRBV18, the J gene TRBJ1-3, with TRBD1 as a possible D gene (5 bases). CDR1 KGHSH and CDR2 LQKENI come from the germline V gene. The CDR3 runs to 14 residues. With 6 bases removed from V and 0 bases from J, the gap between germline ends came to 9 bases. CDR3 in amino acids: CASSGQGSGNTIYF. The CDR3 nucleotides are TGTGCCAGCTCCGGGCAGGGCTCTGGAAACACCATATATTTT.

V usage is TRBV6-1 and J usage is TRBJ1-2; 9 bases fit TRBD1. CDR1 is MNHNS, CDR2 SASEGT, per germline. The CDR3 is 14 residues long. J gave up 3 bases and V 7 bases, and 6 bases lay outside the gene matches. The CDR3 bases are TGTGCCAGCACCTTGACAGGGGGGGACTATGGCTACACCTTC. Translated, it gives CASTLTGGDYGYTF.

The V gene is TRBV19, the J gene TRBJ2-3, with no clear D. The CDR3 has 15 residues. Trimming shortened V by 7 bases and J by 0 bases, and 14 bases separated the two germline ends. Germline V gives CDR1 LNHDA, CDR2 SQIVND (reference sequence). The CDR3 spells CASKRAHTSTDTQYF. CDR3 coding DNA: TGTGCCAGTAAACGGGCTCATACTAGCACAGATACGCAGTATTTT.

The J gene is TRBJ1-2, the V gene TRBV30, with a possible D match to TRBD1 (6 bases). Germline V lookup: CDR1 GTSNPN, CDR2 SVGIG (reference sequence). The CDR3 consists of 14 residues. Trimming took 3 bases from V and 2 from J, leaving 13 bases between them. The CDR3: CAWSAWGLNYGYTF. Here the CDR3 DNA reads TGTGCCTGGAGCGCCTGGGGGCTCAACTATGGCTACACCTTC.

The genes are TRBV7-8 and TRBJ1-5, with TRBD1 matching 8 bases. CDR3 length equals 17 residues. CDR1 is SGHVS and CDR2 is FQNEAQ in the germline V gene. V trimming: 4 bases; J trimming: 7 bases; junction bases outside the gene matches: 15. The CDR3 DNA sequence: TGTGCCAGCAGCTCCGAACCAAGGACAGGGCTCCAACAGCCCCAGCATTTT. Translating gives CASSSEPRTGLQQPQHF.

The J gene is TRBJ2-1, the V gene TRBV5-1, with no clear D. The CDR3 contains 15 residues. The germline CDR1 and CDR2 sequences are SGHRS and YFSETQ. Deletions cut 3 bases from V and 12 bases from J, with 22 bases between. The CDR3 loop reads CASSSTLNDLIGQFF. The CDR3 nucleotides read TGCGCCAGCAGCTCAACGCTGAACGACCTAATAGGGCAGTTCTTC.

The J gene is TRBJ1-1, the V gene TRBV7-2; the D gene is possibly TRBD1 (6 bases). The CDR3 is 14 amino acids. CDR1 and CDR2 (germline): SGHTA, FQGNSA. With 1 base removed from V and 4 bases from J, the gap between germline ends came to 10 bases. In DNA, the CDR3 is TGTGCCAGCAGCTTAGAGGGGGGACTCACTGAAGCTTTCTTT. Translating gives CASSLEGGLTEAFF.